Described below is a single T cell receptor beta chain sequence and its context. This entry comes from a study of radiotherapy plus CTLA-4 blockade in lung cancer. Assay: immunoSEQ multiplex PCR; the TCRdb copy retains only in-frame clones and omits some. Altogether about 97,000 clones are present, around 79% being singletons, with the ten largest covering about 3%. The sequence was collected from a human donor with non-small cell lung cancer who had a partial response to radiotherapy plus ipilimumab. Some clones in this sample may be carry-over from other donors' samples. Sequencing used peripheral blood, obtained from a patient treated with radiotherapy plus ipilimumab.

The CDR3 DNA reads TGTGCCAGTAACAGGGGGATAAGAGATCAGCCCCAGCATTTT. Protein: CASNRGIRDQPQHF. The V and J genes are TRBV19 and TRBJ1-5, with TRBD1 identical over 8 bases. Trimming cost V 7 bases and J 5 bases; bases outside gene matches: 7. The CDR3 is 14 amino acids. Germline assignment: CDR1 LNHDA and CDR2 SQIVND (reference sequence).